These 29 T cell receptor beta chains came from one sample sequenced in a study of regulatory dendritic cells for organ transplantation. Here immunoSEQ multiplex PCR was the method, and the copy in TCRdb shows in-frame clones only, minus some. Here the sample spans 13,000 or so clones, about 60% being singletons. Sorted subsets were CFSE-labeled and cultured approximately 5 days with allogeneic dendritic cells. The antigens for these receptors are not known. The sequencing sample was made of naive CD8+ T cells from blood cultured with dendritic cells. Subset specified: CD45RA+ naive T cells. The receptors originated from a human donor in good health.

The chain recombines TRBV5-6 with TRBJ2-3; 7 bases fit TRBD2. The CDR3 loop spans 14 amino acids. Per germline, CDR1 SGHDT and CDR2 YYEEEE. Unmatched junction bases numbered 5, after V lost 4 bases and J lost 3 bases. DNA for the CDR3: TGTGCCAGCAGCCCAGGGCGGGGGACAGATACGCAGTATTTT. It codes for CASSPGRGTDTQYF.

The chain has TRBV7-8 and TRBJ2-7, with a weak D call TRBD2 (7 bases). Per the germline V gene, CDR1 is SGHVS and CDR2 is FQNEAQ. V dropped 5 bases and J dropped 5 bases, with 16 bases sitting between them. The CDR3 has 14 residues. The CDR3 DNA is TGTGCCAGCAGCCCCCTAGGGGGGGTCGACGAGCAGTACTTC. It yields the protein CASSPLGGVDEQYF.

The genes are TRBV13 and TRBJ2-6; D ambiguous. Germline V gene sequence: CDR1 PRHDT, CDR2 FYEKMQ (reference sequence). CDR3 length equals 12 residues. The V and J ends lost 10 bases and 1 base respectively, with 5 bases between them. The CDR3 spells CATLSGANVLTF. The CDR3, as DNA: TGTGCCACCTTATCTGGGGCCAACGTCCTGACTTTC.

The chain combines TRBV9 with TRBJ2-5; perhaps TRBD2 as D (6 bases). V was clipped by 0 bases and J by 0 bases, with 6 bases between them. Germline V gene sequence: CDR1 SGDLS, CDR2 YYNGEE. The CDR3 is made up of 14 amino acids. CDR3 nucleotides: TGTGCCAGCAGCGTAGGCGGGGACCAAGAGACCCAGTACTTC. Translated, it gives CASSVGGDQETQYF. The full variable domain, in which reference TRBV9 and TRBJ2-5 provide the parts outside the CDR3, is DSGVTQTPKHLITATGQRVTLRCSPRSGDLSVYWYQQSLDQGLQFLIQYYNGEERAKGNILERFSAQQFPDLHSELNLSSLELGDSALYFCASSVGGDQETQYFGPGTRLLVL.

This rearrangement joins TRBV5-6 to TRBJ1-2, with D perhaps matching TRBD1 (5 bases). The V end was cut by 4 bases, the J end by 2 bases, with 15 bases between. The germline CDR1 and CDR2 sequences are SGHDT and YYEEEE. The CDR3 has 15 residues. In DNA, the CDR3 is TGTGCCAGCAGCCACCCCAGGGTTGAAAACTATGGCTACACCTTC. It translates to CASSHPRVENYGYTF.

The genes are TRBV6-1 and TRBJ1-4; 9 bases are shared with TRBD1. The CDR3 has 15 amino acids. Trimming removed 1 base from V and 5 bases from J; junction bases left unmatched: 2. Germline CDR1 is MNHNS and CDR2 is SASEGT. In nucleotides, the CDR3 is TGTGCCAGCAGTGAAGGCGGACAGGGGAATGAAAAACTGTTTTTT. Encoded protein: CASSEGGQGNEKLFF.

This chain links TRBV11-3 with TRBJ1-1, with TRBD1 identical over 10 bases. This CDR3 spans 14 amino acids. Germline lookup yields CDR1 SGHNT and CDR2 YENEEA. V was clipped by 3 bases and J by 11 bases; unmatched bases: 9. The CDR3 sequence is CASSLTGGARYAFF. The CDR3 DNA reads TGTGCCAGCAGCTTGACAGGGGGCGCAAGGTATGCTTTCTTT.

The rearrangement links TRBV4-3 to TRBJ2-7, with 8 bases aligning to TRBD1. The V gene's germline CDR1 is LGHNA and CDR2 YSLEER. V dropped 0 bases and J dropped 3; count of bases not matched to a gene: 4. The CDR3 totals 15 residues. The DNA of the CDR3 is TGCGCCAGCAGCCAAGACTGGGACAGGTTCTACGAGCAGTACTTC. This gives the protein CASSQDWDRFYEQYF.

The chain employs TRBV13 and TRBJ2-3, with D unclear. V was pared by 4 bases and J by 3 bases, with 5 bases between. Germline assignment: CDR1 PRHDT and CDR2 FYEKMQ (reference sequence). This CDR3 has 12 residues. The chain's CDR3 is CASSSRTDTQYF. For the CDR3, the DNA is TGTGCCAGCAGCTCCCGGACAGATACGCAGTATTTT.

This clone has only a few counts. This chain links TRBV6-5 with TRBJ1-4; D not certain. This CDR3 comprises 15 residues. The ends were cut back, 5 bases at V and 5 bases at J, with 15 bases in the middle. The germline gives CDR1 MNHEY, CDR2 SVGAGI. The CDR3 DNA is TGTGCCAGCAGTGCAGGTCGAGTTTCCAATGAAAAACTGTTTTTT. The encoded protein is CASSAGRVSNEKLFF.

The CDR3: CASSFRGGVPANTGELFF. The CDR3 nucleotides read TGTGCCAGCAGCTTTCGAGGCGGGGTGCCCGCGAACACCGGGGAGCTGTTTTTT. The chain employs TRBV7-7 and TRBJ2-2; weak D call: TRBD2 (6 bases). V lost 3 bases and J 0 bases, leaving 17 bases between the germline ends. From germline, CDR1 is SSHAT and CDR2 FNYEAQ (reference sequence). The CDR3 sequence is 18 residues long.

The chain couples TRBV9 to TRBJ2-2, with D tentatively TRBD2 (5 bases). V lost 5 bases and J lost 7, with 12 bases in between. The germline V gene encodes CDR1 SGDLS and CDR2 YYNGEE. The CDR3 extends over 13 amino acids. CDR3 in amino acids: CASSNGLVGELFF. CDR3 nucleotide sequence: TGTGCCAGCAGTAATGGACTGGTCGGGGAGCTGTTTTTT.

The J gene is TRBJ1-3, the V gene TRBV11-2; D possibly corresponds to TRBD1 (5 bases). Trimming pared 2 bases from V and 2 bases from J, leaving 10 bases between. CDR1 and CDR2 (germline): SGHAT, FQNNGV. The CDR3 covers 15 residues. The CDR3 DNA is TGTGCCAGCAGCTTATCACCAGGGACTGGAAACACCATATATTTT. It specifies CASSLSPGTGNTIYF.

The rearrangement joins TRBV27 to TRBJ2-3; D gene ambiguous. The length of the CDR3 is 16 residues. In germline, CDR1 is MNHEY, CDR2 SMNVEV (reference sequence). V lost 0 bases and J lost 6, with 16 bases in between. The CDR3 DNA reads TGTGCCAGCAGTTTATCGTTCCAATTCCCTGCGGATACGCAGTATTTT. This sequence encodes CASSLSFQFPADTQYF.

The CDR3 reads CSVLEGLTDTQYF. The DNA of the CDR3 is TGCAGCGTTCTGGAGGGCCTCACAGATACGCAGTATTTT. This rearrangement joins TRBV29-1 to TRBJ2-3; D possibly corresponds to TRBD2 (6 bases). CDR1 is SQVTM and CDR2 is ANQGSEA in the germline V gene. The V end was cut by 5 bases, the J end by 2 bases, with 11 bases between. The CDR3 has 13 residues.

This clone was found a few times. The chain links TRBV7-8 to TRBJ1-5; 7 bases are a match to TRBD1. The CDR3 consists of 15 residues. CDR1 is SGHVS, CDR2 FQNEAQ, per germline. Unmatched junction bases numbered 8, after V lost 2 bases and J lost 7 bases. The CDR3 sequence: CASSLWGDREQPQHF. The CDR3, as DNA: TGTGCCAGCAGCTTATGGGGCGACAGGGAGCAGCCCCAGCATTTT.

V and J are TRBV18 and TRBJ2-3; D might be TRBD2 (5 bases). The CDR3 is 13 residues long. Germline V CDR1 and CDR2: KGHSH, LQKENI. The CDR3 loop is CETRAESTDTQYF. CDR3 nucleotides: TGTGAAACCCGAGCGGAGAGCACAGATACGCAGTATTTT.

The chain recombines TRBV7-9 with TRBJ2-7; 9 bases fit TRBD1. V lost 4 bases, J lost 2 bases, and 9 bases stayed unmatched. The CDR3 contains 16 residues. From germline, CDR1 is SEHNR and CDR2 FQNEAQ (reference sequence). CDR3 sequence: CASSSGDRVYTYEQYF. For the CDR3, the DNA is TGTGCCAGCAGCTCCGGGGACAGGGTGTATACCTACGAGCAGTACTTC.

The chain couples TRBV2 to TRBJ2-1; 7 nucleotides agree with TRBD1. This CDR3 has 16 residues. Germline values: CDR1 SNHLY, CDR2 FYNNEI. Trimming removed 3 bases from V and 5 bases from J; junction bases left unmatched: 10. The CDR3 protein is CASSDDRDSGNNEQFF. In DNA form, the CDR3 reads TGTGCCAGCAGTGATGACCGGGACAGTGGGAACAATGAGCAGTTCTTC. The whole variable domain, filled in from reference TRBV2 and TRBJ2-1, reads EPEVTQTPSHQVTQMGQEVILRCVPISNHLYFYWYRQILGQKVEFLVSFYNNEISEKSEIFDDQFSVERPDGSNFTLKIRSTKLEDSAMYFCASSDDRDSGNNEQFFGPGTRLTVL.

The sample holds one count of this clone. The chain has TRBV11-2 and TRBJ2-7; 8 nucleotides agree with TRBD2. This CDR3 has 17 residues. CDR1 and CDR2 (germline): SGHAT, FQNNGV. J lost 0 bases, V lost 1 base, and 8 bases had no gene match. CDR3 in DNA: TGTGCCAGCAGCTTAGGAAGTCCGGGACTAGTCTCCTACGAGCAGTACTTC. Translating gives CASSLGSPGLVSYEQYF.

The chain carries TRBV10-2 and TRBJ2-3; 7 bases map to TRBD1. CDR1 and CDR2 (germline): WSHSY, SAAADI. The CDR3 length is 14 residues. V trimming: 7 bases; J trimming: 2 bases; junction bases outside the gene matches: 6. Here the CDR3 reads CASIPGQLTDTQYF. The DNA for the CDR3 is TGCGCCAGCATCCCGGGACAGCTCACAGATACGCAGTATTTT.

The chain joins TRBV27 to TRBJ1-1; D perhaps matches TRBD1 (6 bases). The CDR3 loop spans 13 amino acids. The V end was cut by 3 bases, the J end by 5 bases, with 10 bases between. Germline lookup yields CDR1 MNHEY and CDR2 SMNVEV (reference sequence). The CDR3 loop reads CASSLYRETEAFF. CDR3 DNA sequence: TGTGCCAGCAGTTTGTACAGGGAAACTGAAGCTTTCTTT.

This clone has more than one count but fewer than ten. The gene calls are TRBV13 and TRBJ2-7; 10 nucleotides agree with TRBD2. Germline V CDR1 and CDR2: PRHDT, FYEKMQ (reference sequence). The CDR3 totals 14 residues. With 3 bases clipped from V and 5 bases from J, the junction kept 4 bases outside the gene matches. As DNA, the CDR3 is TGTGCCAGCAGCTTTAGCGGGGGGCGGAACGAGCAGTACTTC. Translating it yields CASSFSGGRNEQYF. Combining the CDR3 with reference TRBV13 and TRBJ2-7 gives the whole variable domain AAGVIQSPRHLIKEKRETATLKCYPIPRHDTVYWYQQGPGQDPQFLISFYEKMQSDKGSIPDRFSAQQFSDYHSELNMSSLELGDSALYFCASSFSGGRNEQYFGPGTRLTVT.

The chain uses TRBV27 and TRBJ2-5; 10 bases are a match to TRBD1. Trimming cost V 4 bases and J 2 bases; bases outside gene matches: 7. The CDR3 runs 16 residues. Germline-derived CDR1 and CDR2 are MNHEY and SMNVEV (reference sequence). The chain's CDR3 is CASSYRTGGYQETQYF. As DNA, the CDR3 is TGTGCCAGCAGTTATAGGACAGGGGGGTATCAAGAGACCCAGTACTTC.

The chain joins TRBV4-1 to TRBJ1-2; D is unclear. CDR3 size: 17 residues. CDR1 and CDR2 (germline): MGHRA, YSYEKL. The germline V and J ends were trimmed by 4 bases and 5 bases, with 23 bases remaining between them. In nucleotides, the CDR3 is TGCGCCAGCAGCCCCGGGCCGGGGTCCATCGCATCTTATGGCTACACCTTC. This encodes CASSPGPGSIASYGYTF.

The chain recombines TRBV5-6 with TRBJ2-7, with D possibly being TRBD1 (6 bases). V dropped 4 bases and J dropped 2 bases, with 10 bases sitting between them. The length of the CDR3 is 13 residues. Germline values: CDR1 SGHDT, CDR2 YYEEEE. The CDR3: CASSRDTTYEQYF. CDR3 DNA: TGTGCCAGCAGCCGGGACACCACCTACGAGCAGTACTTC.

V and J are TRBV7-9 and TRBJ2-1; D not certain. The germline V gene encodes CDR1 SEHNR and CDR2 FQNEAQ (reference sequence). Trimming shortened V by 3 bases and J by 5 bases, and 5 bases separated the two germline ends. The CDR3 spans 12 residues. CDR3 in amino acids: CASSFPDNEQFF. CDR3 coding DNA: TGTGCCAGCAGCTTCCCGGACAATGAGCAGTTCTTC.

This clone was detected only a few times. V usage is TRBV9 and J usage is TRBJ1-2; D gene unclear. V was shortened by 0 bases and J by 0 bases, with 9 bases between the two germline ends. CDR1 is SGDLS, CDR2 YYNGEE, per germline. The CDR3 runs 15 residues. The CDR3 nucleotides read TGTGCCAGCAGCGTAGGGCAGGCAGCTAACTATGGCTACACCTTC. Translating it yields CASSVGQAANYGYTF.

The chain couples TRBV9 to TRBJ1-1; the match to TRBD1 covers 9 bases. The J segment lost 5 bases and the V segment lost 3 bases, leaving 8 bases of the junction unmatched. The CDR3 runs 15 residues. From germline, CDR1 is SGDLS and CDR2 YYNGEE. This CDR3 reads CASSGPGTGYTEAFF. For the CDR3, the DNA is TGTGCCAGCAGCGGTCCCGGGACAGGGTATACTGAAGCTTTCTTT.